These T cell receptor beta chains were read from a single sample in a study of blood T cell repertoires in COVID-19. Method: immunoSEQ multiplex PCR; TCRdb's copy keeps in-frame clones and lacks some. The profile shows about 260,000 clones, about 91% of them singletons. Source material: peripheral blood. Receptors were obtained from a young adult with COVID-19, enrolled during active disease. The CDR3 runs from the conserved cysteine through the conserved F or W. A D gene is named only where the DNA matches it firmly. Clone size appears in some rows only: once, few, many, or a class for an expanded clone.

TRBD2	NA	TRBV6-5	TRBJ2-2	CASTRGRGNTGELFF	TGTGCCAGCACTCGCGGGAGGGGAAACACCGGGGAGCTGTTTTTT
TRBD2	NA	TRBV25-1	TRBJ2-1	CASSDGSGNSVEQFF	TGTGCCAGCAGTGACGGTAGCGGGAATTCGGTTGAGCAGTTCTTC
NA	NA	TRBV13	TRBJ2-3	CASSLVQGGSDTQYF	TGTGCCAGCAGCTTAGTGCAGGGGGGCTCAGATACGCAGTATTTT
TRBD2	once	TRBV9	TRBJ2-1	CASRAGGNEQFF	TGTGCCAGCAGGGCGGGAGGCAATGAGCAGTTCTTC
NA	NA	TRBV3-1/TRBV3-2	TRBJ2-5	CASSRVGGPQETQYF	TGTGCCAGCAGCCGAGTGGGCGGGCCGCAAGAGACCCAGTACTTC
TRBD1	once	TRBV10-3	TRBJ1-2	CAISAGQSAYGYTF	TGTGCCATCAGTGCGGGACAGTCCGCGTATGGCTACACCTTC
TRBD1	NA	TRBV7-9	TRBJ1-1	CASTSGTGENTEAFF	TGTGCCAGCACCTCCGGGACAGGGGAGAACACTGAAGCTTTCTTT
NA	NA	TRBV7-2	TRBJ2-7	CASSLGRPYEQYF	TGTGCCAGCAGCTTAGGGCGGCCCTACGAGCAGTACTTC
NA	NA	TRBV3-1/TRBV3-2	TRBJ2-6	CASSETGDWANVLTF	TGTGCCAGCAGCGAAACAGGGGACTGGGCCAACGTCCTGACTTTC
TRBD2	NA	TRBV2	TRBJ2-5	CASSVLAGAETQYF	TGTGCCAGCAGTGTTCTAGCGGGAGCGGAGACCCAGTACTTC
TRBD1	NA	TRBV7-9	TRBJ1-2	CASSFGQGAGGYTF	TGTGCCAGCAGCTTCGGACAGGGGGCGGGTGGCTACACCTTC
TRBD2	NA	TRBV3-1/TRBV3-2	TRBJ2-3	CASSPTTSGRTDTQYF	TGTGCCAGCAGCCCCACGACTAGCGGGCGCACAGATACGCAGTATTTT
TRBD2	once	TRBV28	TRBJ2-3	CASSFGGSADTQYF	TGTGCCAGCAGTTTCGGGGGGTCCGCAGATACGCAGTATTTT
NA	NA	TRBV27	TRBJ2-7	CASSLRQAYEQYF	TGTGCCAGCAGTCTGAGACAGGCCTACGAGCAGTACTTC
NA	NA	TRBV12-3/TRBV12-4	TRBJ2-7	CASSPRPNYEQYF	TGTGCCAGCAGTCCTCGTCCTAACTACGAGCAGTACTTC
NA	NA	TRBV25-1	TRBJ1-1	CASSVGDTEAFF	TGTGCCAGCAGTGTAGGGGACACTGAAGCTTTCTTT
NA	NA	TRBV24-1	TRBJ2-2	CATSDLLAAGEPFF	TGTGCCACCAGTGATTTGCTAGCCGCCGGGGAGCCGTTTTTT
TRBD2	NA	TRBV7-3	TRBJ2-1	CASSPGLAGGDEQFF	TGTGCCAGCAGCCCGGGACTAGCGGGAGGGGATGAGCAGTTCTTC
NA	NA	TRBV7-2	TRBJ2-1	CASSSERSDEQFF	TGTGCCAGCAGCTCCGAGCGGAGCGATGAGCAGTTCTTC
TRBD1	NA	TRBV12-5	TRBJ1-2	CASGLLQGKGYTF	TGTGCTAGTGGTTTGCTACAGGGGAAGGGCTACACCTTC
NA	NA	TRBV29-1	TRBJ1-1	CSLGGQRNTEAFF	TGCAGCCTGGGCGGGCAGCGGAACACTGAAGCTTTCTTT
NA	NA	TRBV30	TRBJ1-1	CAWSVDSLNTEAFF	TGTGCCTGGAGTGTAGACAGTCTGAACACTGAAGCTTTCTTT
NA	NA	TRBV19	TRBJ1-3	CASSAWSGPSGNTIYF	TGTGCCAGTTCTGCGTGGTCCGGTCCCTCTGGAAACACCATATATTTT
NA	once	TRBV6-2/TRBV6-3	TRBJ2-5	CASSRQGFWETQYF	TGTGCCAGCAGCCGCCAGGGGTTTTGGGAGACCCAGTACTTC
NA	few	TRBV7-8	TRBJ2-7	CASSLTGEQYF	TGTGCCAGCAGCTTAACGGGCGAGCAGTACTTC
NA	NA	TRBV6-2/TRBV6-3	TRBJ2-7	CASSWTPYEQYF	TGTGCCAGCAGTTGGACACCCTACGAGCAGTACTTC
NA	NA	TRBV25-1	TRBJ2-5	CASSEFVSSGGQYF	TGTGCCAGCAGTGAATTTGTGAGCTCCGGGGGCCAGTACTTC
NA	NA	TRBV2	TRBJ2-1	CASRENLYNEQFF	TGTGCCAGCCGGGAAAACCTATACAATGAGCAGTTCTTC
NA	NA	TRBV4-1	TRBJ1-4	CASSFRRGIGKKLFF	TGCGCCAGCAGCTTCCGACGGGGGATTGGTAAAAAACTGTTTTTT
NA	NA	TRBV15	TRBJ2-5	CATSRDRKGQETQYF	TGTGCCACCAGCAGAGATAGGAAGGGGCAAGAGACCCAGTACTTC
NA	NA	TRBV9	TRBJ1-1	CASSVEGGGYTEAFF	TGTGCCAGCAGCGTAGAGGGGGGAGGGTACACTGAAGCTTTCTTT
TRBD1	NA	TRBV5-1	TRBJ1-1	CASSTAPTGFNTEAFF	TGCGCCAGCAGCACCGCCCCGACAGGGTTCAACACTGAAGCTTTCTTT
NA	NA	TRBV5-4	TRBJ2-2	CASSSQGTTGELFF	TGTGCCAGCAGCTCCCAGGGTACTACCGGGGAGCTGTTTTTT
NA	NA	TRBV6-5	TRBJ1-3	CASSYTLAAGNTIYF	TGTGCCAGCAGTTATACCTTGGCGGCTGGAAACACCATATATTTT
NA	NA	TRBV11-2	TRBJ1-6	CASSLGAGSPLHF	TGTGCCAGCAGCTTAGGGGCGGGTTCACCCCTCCACTTT
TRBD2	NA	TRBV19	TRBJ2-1	CASSWTSGSDEQFF	TGTGCCAGTAGTTGGACTAGCGGGTCGGATGAGCAGTTCTTC
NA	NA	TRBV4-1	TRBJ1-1	CASSPRGGAEAFF	TGCGCCAGCAGCCCCCGAGGAGGGGCTGAAGCTTTCTTT
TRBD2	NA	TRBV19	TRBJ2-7	CARKTGTIYYEQYF	TGTGCCAGGAAGACCGGGACTATCTACTACGAGCAGTACTTC
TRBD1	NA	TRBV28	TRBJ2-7	CASILGGGQGGDEQYF	TGTGCCAGCATCCTTGGGGGTGGACAGGGAGGCGACGAGCAGTACTTC
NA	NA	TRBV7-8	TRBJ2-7	CASSLVPPYDNYEQYF	TGTGCCAGCAGCTTAGTTCCACCCTACGACAACTACGAGCAGTACTTC
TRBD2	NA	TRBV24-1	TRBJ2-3	CATSDLTSGGTDTQYF	TGTGCCACCAGTGATTTAACCTCGGGAGGTACAGATACGCAGTATTTT
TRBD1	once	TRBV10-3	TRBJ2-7	CAISESGRGSYEQYF	TGTGCCATCAGTGAGTCAGGCAGGGGGTCTTACGAGCAGTACTTC
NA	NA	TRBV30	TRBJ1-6	CAWRPTPSSYNSPLHF	TGTGCCTGGAGACCTACTCCGAGCTCCTATAATTCACCCCTCCACTTT
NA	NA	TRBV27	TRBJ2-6	CASSFRSDRFDSGANVLTF	TGTGCCAGCAGTTTTAGGTCTGACAGGTTCGACTCTGGGGCCAACGTCCTGACTTTC
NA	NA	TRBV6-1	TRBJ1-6	CASSEFQGGNSPLHF	TGTGCCAGCAGTGAATTCCAGGGAGGGAATTCACCCCTCCACTTT
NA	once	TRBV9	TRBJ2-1	CASSPPGIIPGEQFF	TGTGCCAGCAGCCCACCGGGAATAATCCCAGGAGAGCAGTTCTTC
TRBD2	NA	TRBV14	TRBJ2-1	CASSLRLAGGPLDEQFF	TGTGCCAGCAGCCTCCGACTAGCGGGAGGGCCTTTGGATGAGCAGTTCTTC
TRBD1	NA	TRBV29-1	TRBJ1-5	CSVATGGKNQPQHF	TGCAGCGTTGCGACAGGGGGGAAAAATCAGCCCCAGCATTTT
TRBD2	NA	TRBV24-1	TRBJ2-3	CATSDPWTSGMRTDTQYF	TGTGCCACCAGTGATCCGTGGACTAGCGGGATGAGGACAGATACGCAGTATTTT